A selection of T cell receptor beta chains follows, all from one sample in a study of T-cell memory formation after mild COVID-19. TCRdb independently ran MiXCR on the 5' RACE reads; one entry per CDR3 protein. The table records approximately 240,000 distinct CDR3 sequences, approximately 16% of them present only once. Sequencing was performed on PBMCs or a T cell subset sorted from them (not recorded which). The source of these receptors is a man aged 18 to 29 who had mild COVID-19 (a few samples of this study predate the infection). Cell type and time point are not known. CDR3s include the opening cysteine and the closing phenylalanine or tryptophan.

V	J	length	CDR3
TRBV5-6	TRBJ2-2	16	CASSSSRTGVGGELFF
TRBV12-3/TRBV12-4	TRBJ1-1	15	CASTPSPGRNTEAFF
TRBV20-1	TRBJ1-2	15	CSARGLGAMDYGYTF
TRBV12-3/TRBV12-4	TRBJ2-3	13	CASSLLSTDTQYF
TRBV20-1	TRBJ1-5	13	CSARRGGNQPQHF
TRBV6-4	TRBJ2-1	14	CASSRNRVGSEQFF
TRBV5-1	TRBJ2-5	14	CASSYTGERETQYF
TRBV15	TRBJ2-1	16	CATSRDKTSGNNEQFF
TRBV6-5	TRBJ1-1	15	CASSPGTGTNTEAFF
TRBV20-1	TRBJ1-5	13	CSATVGGEQPQHF
TRBV12-3/TRBV12-4	TRBJ1-5	13	CASSLAFSQPQHF
TRBV5-1	TRBJ1-4	14	CASSLQATNEKLFF
TRBV7-6	TRBJ2-2	15	CASSPGTTKTGELFF
TRBV5-6	TRBJ2-5	15	CASSAGVLGTETQYF
TRBV4-3	TRBJ2-3	14	CASSQDDSTDTQYF
TRBV5-1	TRBJ2-3	16	CASSSSGAFETDTQYF
TRBV5-5	TRBJ1-2	15	CASSLGDPGVYGYTF
TRBV5-1	TRBJ2-2	14	CASRSSTNTGELFF
TRBV6-1	TRBJ1-4	15	CASSGSRGRDEKLFF
TRBV7-9	TRBJ2-5	17	CASSLAFGTGSQETQYF
TRBV7-9	TRBJ2-1	16	CASSPSKGGIYNEQFF
TRBV7-9	TRBJ1-3	15	CASSHNTGGAYTIYF
TRBV5-1	TRBJ1-1	14	CASSLHGAGTEAFF
TRBV5-3	TRBJ1-1	14	CARSLRGRNTEAFF
TRBV28	TRBJ1-2	12	CASSTERYGYTF
TRBV19	TRBJ2-1	14	CARLAVSRANEQFF
TRBV3-1	TRBJ2-7	14	CASTSAGVPYEQYF
TRBV10-3	TRBJ2-1	17	CAISLGSGTSGNNEQFF
TRBV5-1	TRBJ2-3	19	CASTPRWGSGVLSTDTQYF
TRBV29-1	TRBJ1-1	13	CSVEVALRTEAFF
TRBV20-1	TRBJ2-3	14	CSASLPGGEDTQYF
TRBV9	TRBJ2-7	16	CASSVGWPGQGHEQYF
TRBV7-2	TRBJ2-1	17	CASSDGLAGVSYNEQFF
TRBV4-2	TRBJ1-3	15	CASSPTGVEGNTIYF
TRBV19	TRBJ1-5	16	CASSITGAMGNQPQHF
TRBV9	TRBJ2-3	12	CASSVAADTQYF
TRBV9	TRBJ1-2	12	CASSRPPRGYTF
TRBV5-1	TRBJ2-3	17	CASSLEVSGSSTDTQYF
TRBV9	TRBJ1-3	14	CASSVAANGNTIYF
TRBV7-6	TRBJ1-1	15	CASSAPGPINTEAFF
TRBV10-3	TRBJ1-6	13	CAARRDLNSPLHF
TRBV25-1	TRBJ2-3	15	CASSEFQGTGDTQYF
TRBV9	TRBJ1-3	18	CASSVGVGGIVAGNTIYF
TRBV7-2	TRBJ2-6	16	CASSFRVASGANVLTF
TRBV4-3	TRBJ1-1	14	CASGYTGGNTEAFF
TRBV10-3	TRBJ1-5	15	CAISQNTGAGQPQHF
TRBV30	TRBJ1-1	11	CAWTRLDEAFF
TRBV5-1	TRBJ2-6	17	CASSRDRGSAGANVLTF
TRBV7-2	TRBJ2-4	13	CASSLDRGHIQYF
TRBV20-1	TRBJ1-1	14	CSAGGGNSNTEAFF
TRBV5-4	TRBJ2-5	16	CASSFSGTSGGETQYF
TRBV12-3/TRBV12-4	TRBJ1-1	16	CASSAGQGVGPTEAFF
TRBV12-3/TRBV12-4	TRBJ2-1	14	CASSLRQGGNEQFF
TRBV5-1	TRBJ2-5	14	CASSPGQGLETQYF